This T cell receptor beta chain derives from a study of blood T cells in healthy people across ages. Primed by a sample-barcoded 5' primer and a J-beta primer mix, a second PCR proceeded for about 6 to 11 cycles. From the 5' RACE reads, TCRdb called clonotypes with MiXCR, one entry per CDR3 protein. The sample carries about 1.6 million distinct CDR3 sequences, almost 35% recorded once. The V end was cut by 1 base, the J end by 5 bases, with 5 bases between. CDR3 length equals 12 residues. CDR1 SGHAT and CDR2 FQNNGV come from the germline V gene. In this sample, this clonotype turned up many times. This chain joins TRBV11-2 and TRBJ2-5; D not resolved. The specimen was blood. The source is a woman aged 30 to 39 in good health. This CDR3 reads CASSLVVETQYF. CDR3 sequence (DNA): TGTGCCAGCAGCTTAGTGGTTGAGACCCAGTACTTC.